What follows are 30 T cell receptor beta chains derived from one specimen sequenced in a study of metastatic and nonmetastatic thyroid tumors. TCRdb re-processed the PCR reads through MiXCR. This sample has 30,000 to 35,000 clones, with roughly 18% found just once. Treatment of any kind had been given to no patient before thyroid surgery. Specimen: blood. The receptors shown here come from a female donor with papillary thyroid cancer or a benign thyroid nodule (not recorded which). Some clones in this sample may be carry-over from other donors' samples.

There are many counts of this clone. This chain links TRBV7-2 with TRBJ2-1; 9 nucleotides align to TRBD2. In germline, CDR1 is SGHTA, CDR2 FQGNSA. V was pared by 5 bases and J by 7 bases, with 9 bases of the junction left unmatched. The CDR3 is made up of 15 amino acids. The CDR3 here is CASSHSSGTGNEQFF. CDR3 bases: TGTGCCAGCAGCCATTCTAGCGGGACGGGTAATGAGCAGTTCTTC.

At least ten counts were recorded for this clone. The V gene is TRBV6-2 or TRBV6-3, the J gene TRBJ2-4, with D tentatively TRBD1 (6 bases). Germline V gene lookup returns CDR1 MNHEY and CDR2 SVGEGT. This CDR3 has 18 residues. Trimming removed 5 bases from V and 1 base from J, with 21 bases in between. The CDR3 loop reads CASSHTPSTGGAKNIQYF. DNA for the CDR3: TGTGCCAGCAGTCACACCCCCTCGACAGGAGGTGCCAAAAACATTCAGTACTTC.

This clone came up many times. The chain links TRBV12-3 or TRBV12-4 to TRBJ1-6; 10 bases align to TRBD1. V lost 5 bases and J lost 8; bases outside the gene matches: 6. CDR3 length: 15 residues. CDR3 coding DNA: TGTGCCAGCAGTCATGCCGGGACAGGGGATTCACCCCTCCACTTT. Translating gives CASSHAGTGDSPLHF.

Ten or more counts support this clone. The chain couples TRBV11-3 to TRBJ2-3, with D possibly TRBD1 on 6 matching bases. V dropped 5 bases and J dropped 6 bases, with 15 bases sitting between them. Germline CDR1 reads SGHNT; CDR2 reads YENEEA. This CDR3 has 14 amino acids. The CDR3 region is CASSAHRETDTQYF. The CDR3 coding sequence is TGTGCCAGCAGCGCACACAGGGAGACGGATACGCAGTATTTT.

This clone was seen many times. This chain connects TRBV7-8 to TRBJ2-6; D unclear. This CDR3 comprises 18 residues. With 4 bases removed from V and 4 bases from J, the gap between germline ends came to 20 bases. Germline values: CDR1 SGHVS, CDR2 FQNEAQ. The CDR3 nucleotides are TGTGCCAGCAGCTCCGTGGGTCTAGATTTCTCCGGGGCCAACGTCCTGACTTTC. This sequence encodes CASSSVGLDFSGANVLTF.

This chain connects TRBV6-2 or TRBV6-3 to TRBJ2-2; TRBD1 is a possible D gene (7 bases). CDR3 size: 16 residues. Germline CDR1 MNHEY, CDR2 SVGEGT. The V and J ends lost 10 bases and 2 bases respectively, with 20 bases between them. The CDR3 DNA is TGTGCCACTCTTGCGGGACAGTCAGCTAACACCGGGGAGCTGTTTTTT. Its protein is CATLAGQSANTGELFF.

This clone was observed many times. V is TRBV6-1 and J is TRBJ1-1; 9 bases map to TRBD1. Germline CDR1 and CDR2: MNHNS and SASEGT. With 5 bases clipped from V and 7 bases from J, the junction kept 5 bases outside the gene matches. The CDR3 consists of 13 residues. The DNA of the CDR3 is TGTGCCAGCAGTTCCGGGACAGGGTTTGAAGCTTTCTTT. Its translation is CASSSGTGFEAFF.

This clone was counted only a few times. The rearrangement joins TRBV12-3 or TRBV12-4 to TRBJ1-3, with D possibly being TRBD1 (5 bases). Between the trimmed V and J ends, which lost 8 bases and 2 bases, there was a span of 10 bases. The CDR3 has 13 residues. CDR3 sequence: CASSVGPGNTIYF. CDR3 sequence (DNA): TGTGCCAGCTCGGTGGGGCCTGGAAACACCATATATTTT.

The chain links TRBV6-1 to TRBJ2-4; D is possibly TRBD2 (6 bases). The CDR3 sequence is 13 residues long. Germline assignment: CDR1 MNHNS and CDR2 SASEGT. V was trimmed by 6 bases and J by 8 bases, leaving 14 bases between them. This chain's CDR3 is CASRGGFDDIQYF. For the CDR3, the DNA is TGTGCCAGCAGAGGAGGGTTTGATGACATTCAGTACTTC.

This clone qualifies as medium-sized (0.01 to 0.1%). The chain couples TRBV11-2 to TRBJ1-4; TRBD1 matches 9 bases. The CDR3 extends over 15 amino acids. Trimming at V came to 5 bases and at J to 7 bases, leaving 8 bases not matched to a gene. Germline CDR1 reads SGHAT; CDR2 reads FQNNGV. Written as DNA, the CDR3 is TGTGCCAGCAGCCGAGGACAGGGGATTCGTGAAAAACTGTTTTTT. Translating gives CASSRGQGIREKLFF.

This sequence joins TRBV6-1 and TRBJ2-3; D might be TRBD1 or TRBD2, each matching 6 bases. CDR3 length equals 13 residues. Germline V lookup: CDR1 MNHNS, CDR2 SASEGT. The CDR3 coding sequence is TGTGCAGGGGGGACACGCAGCACAGATACGCAGTATTTT. The encoded protein is CAGGTRSTDTQYF.

This clone was found many times. CDR3 protein: CASSARTGGPNQPQHF. The CDR3 region has the DNA TGTGCCAGCAGTGCCCGGACAGGGGGCCCCAATCAGCCCCAGCATTTT. The rearrangement joins TRBV2 to TRBJ1-5; 11 bases fit TRBD1. This CDR3 spans 16 amino acids. V lost 4 bases, J lost 3 bases, and 5 bases stayed unmatched. Per the germline V gene, CDR1 is SNHLY and CDR2 is FYNNEI.

In its sample, this clone was seen many times. The V gene is TRBV6-1, the J gene TRBJ1-2, with 9 bases identical to TRBD1. CDR3 length: 13 amino acids. Trimming removed 6 bases from V and 8 bases from J; junction bases left unmatched: 7. Germline V CDR1 and CDR2: MNHNS, SASEGT. The CDR3: CASRSNRGHGYTF. CDR3 coding DNA: TGTGCCAGCAGGTCTAACAGGGGGCACGGCTACACCTTC.

Worth noting for this clone: The germline gene is not matched at one end of the junction; a read error may be the cause. This chain connects TRBV20-1 to TRBJ1-1; the D gene is possibly TRBD1 (6 bases). CDR3 length: 15 amino acids. The germline V gene encodes CDR1 DFQATT and CDR2 SNEGSKA (reference sequence). CDR3 coding DNA: TGCAGTGTTTCAGGGGCGCTAACTGGGGGGCCTGAATCTTTCTTT. Its translation: CSVSGALTGGPESFF.

The sample holds many counts of this clone. The CDR3 protein is CASASRSDTYEQYF. The CDR3 coding sequence is TGTGCCAGCGCTTCGAGGAGTGACACCTACGAGCAGTACTTC. This rearrangement joins TRBV12-3 or TRBV12-4 to TRBJ2-7; no reliable D call. The CDR3 spans 14 residues. V was pared by 8 bases and J by 2 bases, with 16 bases between.

In its sample, this clone was seen many times. V usage is TRBV28 and J usage is TRBJ2-3; D gene ambiguous. Germline CDR1 and CDR2: MDHEN and SYDVKM. The V end was cut by 5 bases, the J end by 2 bases, with 5 bases between. The CDR3 is made up of 12 amino acids. The CDR3 loop reads CASSTLTDTQYF. The CDR3 DNA reads TGTGCCAGCAGTACCCTCACAGATACGCAGTATTTT.

This clone has a count of ten or more. CDR3 residues: CASSEDFLGTSDPGELFF. For the CDR3, the DNA is TGCGCCAGCAGTGAGGACTTTTTAGGGACTAGCGATCCCGGGGAGCTGTTTTTT. The V gene is TRBV10-1, the J gene TRBJ2-2; TRBD2 aligns across 10 bases. CDR3 length equals 18 residues. In germline, CDR1 is WNHNN, CDR2 SYGVQD (reference sequence). With V trimmed by 2 bases and J by 6 bases, 12 bases remained unmatched.

In this sample, this clone turned up many times. V gene TRBV5-1 combines with J gene TRBJ1-2; no definite D call. The ends were cut back, 1 base at V and 8 bases at J, with 12 bases in the middle. The CDR3 loop spans 13 amino acids. Germline V gene data show CDR1 as SGHRS and CDR2 as YFSETQ. The CDR3 reads CASSLNIFQGYTF. The CDR3 nucleotides read TGCGCCAGCAGCTTGAACATCTTTCAAGGCTACACCTTC.

In the case of this clone: A much bigger clone sits one base away, suggesting this may be a read error. Other DNA sequences in this sample translate to the same CDR3. The chain couples TRBV18 to TRBJ1-1; no clear D gene. Trimming stripped 6 bases from V and 1 base from J, with 9 bases between. The length of the CDR3 is 13 residues. In germline, CDR1 is KGHSH, CDR2 LQKENI. The CDR3 region is CASSPVPNTEAFF. CDR3 DNA: TGTGCCAGCTCGCCTGTACCGAACACTGAAGCTTTCTTT.

The CDR3 region has the DNA TGCAGTGCTAGAGTTAGCGGGATTTTCTACAATGAGCAGTTCTTC. This sequence encodes CSARVSGIFYNEQFF. The chain couples TRBV20-1 to TRBJ2-1; 8 nucleotides agree with TRBD2. Losses at the gene ends were 1 base for V and 3 bases for J; bases not matched to a gene: 5. The CDR3 is made up of 15 amino acids. CDR1 DFQATT and CDR2 SNEGSKA come from the germline V gene (reference sequence).

This clone was observed at least ten times. The sample holds other DNA sequences that translate to the same CDR3. This sequence joins TRBV12-3 or TRBV12-4 and TRBJ1-5; 7 bases match TRBD1. The CDR3 runs to 15 residues. V lost 1 base to trimming and J lost 3 bases; unmatched junction nucleotides: 3. CDR3 sequence (DNA): TGTGCCAGCAGTTTAGGGGGACAGAACAATCAGCCCCAGCATTTT. Amino acid sequence: CASSLGGQNNQPQHF.

Ten or more counts support this clone. The genes are TRBV6-1 and TRBJ1-5, with 7 positions matching TRBD1. Germline CDR1 reads MNHNS; CDR2 reads SASEGT. This CDR3 is 17 amino acids long. The ends lost 2 bases at V and 5 bases at J; junction bases unmatched: 12. CDR3 in amino acids: CASSERDRARRDQPQHF. The CDR3 DNA reads TGTGCCAGCAGTGAACGCGACAGGGCCCGACGCGATCAGCCCCAGCATTTT.

The chain carries TRBV13 and TRBJ1-3; 8 bases fit TRBD1. V was clipped by 5 bases and J by 0 bases; unmatched bases: 15. Germline CDR1 and CDR2: PRHDT and FYEKMQ (reference sequence). The CDR3 runs to 19 residues. The CDR3: CASSQRRTGPLVSGNTIYF. The CDR3 nucleotides read TGTGCCAGCAGCCAACGGCGGACAGGGCCCCTGGTCTCTGGAAACACCATATATTTT.

This clone was counted ten times or more. The chain combines TRBV20-1 with TRBJ1-5, with 10 bases aligning to TRBD1. This CDR3 contains 17 residues. Looked up from germline, CDR1 is DFQATT and CDR2 is SNEGSKA (reference sequence). Trimming at V came to 5 bases and at J to 1 base, leaving 11 bases not matched to a gene. The CDR3 bases are TGCAGTGCTCGGCCGGACAGGGGGAGAGGGAGCAATCAGCCCCAGCATTTT. This translates into CSARPDRGRGSNQPQHF.

The sample holds many counts of this clone. The V gene is TRBV5-6, the J gene TRBJ2-7, with a possible D match to TRBD1 (5 bases). This CDR3 has 11 residues. Germline assignment: CDR1 SGHDT and CDR2 YYEEEE. The V end lost 4 bases, the J end lost 7 bases, and 9 bases lay between the germline ends. The CDR3 DNA follows: TGTGCCAGCAGCGGGGCAGAGGAGCAGTACTTC. Protein: CASSGAEEQYF.

A few counts support this clone. A junction end diverges from the germline sequence, so it may reflect a read error. The rearrangement links TRBV15 to TRBJ1-1; D may be TRBD1 (5 bases). CDR1 and CDR2 (germline): LNHNV, YYDKDF (reference sequence). This CDR3 comprises 13 residues. The CDR3 spells CATSRVPVGEAYF. CDR3 DNA sequence: TGTGCCACCAGCAGAGTCCCCGTAGGGGAAGCTTACTTT.

The chain joins TRBV6-2 or TRBV6-3 to TRBJ1-5; the D gene is possibly TRBD1 (6 bases). V gave up 1 base and J gave up 10 bases, with 17 bases separating them. The CDR3 loop spans 15 amino acids. Germline CDR1 MNHEY, CDR2 SVGEGT. Here the CDR3 reads CASSYFGQSGQPQHF. The CDR3 region has the DNA TGTGCCAGCAGTTACTTTGGACAGTCTGGCCAACCCCAGCATTTT.

This clone was counted ten times or more. This chain joins TRBV30 and TRBJ1-2; D call uncertain. The CDR3 length is 12 residues. Germline-derived CDR1 and CDR2 are GTSNPN and SVGIG (reference sequence). With 5 bases removed from V and 8 bases from J, the gap between germline ends came to 15 bases. This CDR3 reads CAWETGVFGYTF. CDR3 in DNA: TGTGCCTGGGAGACCGGGGTTTTCGGCTACACCTTC.

There are many counts of this clone. The rearrangement uses TRBV20-1 and TRBJ1-2; D is uncertain. Per germline, CDR1 DFQATT and CDR2 SNEGSKA (reference sequence). The CDR3 covers 13 residues. The V and J ends lost 5 bases and 2 bases respectively, with 12 bases between them. The CDR3 DNA is TGCAGTGCTGCGGACGGATCCAACTATGGCTACACCTTC. Amino acids: CSAADGSNYGYTF.

This clone was observed at least ten times. The rearrangement uses TRBV5-6 and TRBJ2-7; D possibly corresponds to TRBD1 (7 bases). The CDR3 has 15 amino acids. Germline V gives CDR1 SGHDT, CDR2 YYEEEE. Trimming stripped 0 bases from V and 6 bases from J, with 16 bases between. DNA of the CDR3: TGTGCCAGCAGCTTGGGGGGCATTCAGGGGGGCGAGCAGTACTTC. Encoded protein: CASSLGGIQGGEQYF.